The rows below give T cell receptor beta chains drawn from one sample of a study of T cell responses to AZD1222 COVID-19 vaccine. TCRdb's copy holds only in-frame clones and misses some; the assay was immunoSEQ multiplex PCR. The table has fewer than 110,000 clones, around nine tenths seen once; the top ten hold about 20%. The starting material was peripheral blood, obtained on day 0 of AZD1222 vaccination. These receptors originate from an adult in good health. The CDR3 runs from the conserved cysteine through the conserved F or W. D genes are given only for firm matches. Clone size is not always given. Where it is, it says once, few, many or a class for expanded clones.

d_call	v_call	j_call	clone_size	cdr3_aa	cdr3_nt
-	TRBV6-5	TRBJ2-7	-	CASSYSKGDDYEQYF	TGTGCCAGCAGTTACTCGAAAGGGGATGACTACGAGCAGTACTTC
-	TRBV9	TRBJ2-3	-	CASSAAAAGTDTQYF	TGTGCCAGCAGCGCCGCCGCGGCAGGCACAGATACGCAGTATTTT
TRBD1	TRBV7-6	TRBJ1-3	-	CASSRDRGDGNTIYF	TGTGCCAGCAGCCGGGACAGGGGGGATGGAAACACCATATATTTT
TRBD1	TRBV13	TRBJ1-4	-	CASSLGPRTGEKLFF	TGTGCCAGCAGCTTAGGTCCCCGGACAGGTGAAAAACTGTTTTTT
-	TRBV29-1	TRBJ1-2	-	CSAGLGWGYTF	TGCAGTGCCGGCTTGGGGTGGGGCTACACCTTC
TRBD2	TRBV12-5	TRBJ2-5	-	CASGLVLAGVSETQYF	TGTGCTAGTGGTTTGGTACTAGCGGGGGTTTCTGAGACCCAGTACTTC
-	TRBV4-3	TRBJ1-1	-	CASSRELNTEAFF	TGCGCCAGCAGCAGGGAGTTGAACACTGAAGCTTTCTTT
TRBD1	TRBV6-5	TRBJ1-1	-	CASTETGTTEAFF	TGTGCCAGCACCGAGACAGGGACTACTGAAGCTTTCTTT
TRBD1	TRBV2	TRBJ2-1	once	CASTDRGLRNEQFF	TGTGCCAGCACTGACAGGGGGCTTCGTAATGAGCAGTTCTTC
-	TRBV5-1	TRBJ2-2	-	CASSLSVTGELFF	TGCGCCAGCAGCCTCTCCGTGACCGGGGAGCTGTTTTTT
TRBD1	TRBV29-1	TRBJ1-5	-	CSVGGTGNQPQHF	TGCAGCGTTGGTGGGACAGGGAATCAGCCCCAGCATTTT
-	TRBV2	TRBJ1-5	-	CASSTGQPNSPQHF	TGTGCCAGCAGTACCGGACAGCCCAATTCGCCCCAGCATTTT
TRBD1	TRBV6-1	TRBJ2-1	-	CASSATGTGASYNEQFF	TGTGCCAGCAGTGCAACCGGGACAGGGGCCTCCTACAATGAGCAGTTCTTC
-	TRBV9	TRBJ1-3	-	CASSVDVAGSPSGNTIYF	TGTGCCAGCAGCGTAGACGTGGCGGGCAGTCCCTCTGGAAACACCATATATTTT
-	TRBV12-3/TRBV12-4	TRBJ1-6	-	CASSPNKVSPLHF	TGTGCCAGCAGCCCTAACAAGGTCTCACCCCTCCACTTT
-	TRBV30	TRBJ1-1	once	CAWGGNTEAFF	TGTGCCTGGGGGGGAAACACTGAAGCTTTCTTT
-	TRBV6-2/TRBV6-3	TRBJ2-4	-	CASSSRGAGNIQYF	TGTGCCAGCAGTTCAAGGGGGGCCGGGAACATTCAGTACTTC
TRBD2	TRBV7-2	TRBJ2-7	-	CASSLGGTSGEQYF	TGTGCCAGCAGCTTAGGGGGGACTAGCGGCGAGCAGTACTTC
TRBD1	TRBV11-2	TRBJ1-5	-	CASSLGTGYQPQHF	TGTGCCAGCAGCTTAGGGACAGGGTATCAGCCCCAGCATTTT
TRBD2	TRBV6-5	TRBJ2-1	-	CASSPRTSFFNEQFF	TGTGCCAGCAGTCCCCGGACTAGTTTTTTCAATGAGCAGTTCTTC
-	TRBV12-3/TRBV12-4	TRBJ1-1	-	CASRPAGTAEAFF	TGTGCCAGCAGACCAGCAGGGACCGCGGAAGCTTTCTTT
TRBD2	TRBV30	TRBJ2-3	-	CAWAGGPDTQYF	TGTGCCTGGGCGGGGGGGCCAGATACGCAGTATTTT
TRBD1	TRBV7-6	TRBJ1-5	-	CASSPRPGQGVGQPQHF	TGTGCCAGCAGCCCTCGTCCGGGACAGGGTGTCGGTCAGCCCCAGCATTTT
-	TRBV9	TRBJ1-5	-	CASSVAGGGQPQHF	TGTGCCAGCAGCGTAGCGGGGGGAGGTCAGCCCCAGCATTTT
TRBD1	TRBV18	TRBJ1-1	-	CASSPALGQGNTEAFF	TGTGCCAGCTCACCCGCGCTGGGACAGGGGAACACTGAAGCTTTCTTT